The subject of this entry is one TCR beta chain. What it binds is unknown. These data belong to a study of beta chain features in type 1 diabetes. Study information: There was similarity between patients and healthy donors in age, gender and cell yields. In all, approximately 110 million sorted cells from all samples were analyzed. Study findings and constraints: Moderate but significant shortening of TCRB CDR3s was recorded in all four CD4+ subsets from Type 1 diabetes patients.

Expressed TCRB transcripts were sequenced because the entire RNA isolate underwent reverse transcription. TCRdb's table, derived via immunoSEQ multiplex PCR, lists solely in-frame clones and lacks some. The profile shows 600,000 to 750,000 clones, around 12% of them singletons. V was shortened by 3 bases and J by 3 bases, with 4 bases between the two germline ends. CDR3 size: 11 residues. CDR1 and CDR2 from the germline V gene are SQVTM and ANQGSEA. The sample consisted of naive CD4+ T cells from blood. This chain links TRBV29-1 with TRBJ2-3; no clear D gene. The clonotype comes from a man aged 30-40 years with type 1 diabetes. The chain's CDR3 is CSVEETDTQYF. In nucleotides, the CDR3 is TGCAGCGTTGAGGAGACAGATACGCAGTATTTT.